One sample yielded the 17 T cell receptor beta chains listed below, sequenced in a study of control samples from healthy donors and cancer patients. Sequenced by immunoSEQ multiplex PCR; TCRdb stores in-frame clones only, minus some. The table records approximately 58,000 clones, approximately 87% of them present only once. What was sequenced was PBMCs. The source is a woman aged 55-70 years with lung cancer.

The gene calls are TRBV5-4 and TRBJ2-7, with a weak D call TRBD1 (7 bases). From germline, CDR1 is SGHNT and CDR2 YYREEE (reference sequence). V was trimmed by 4 bases and J by 7 bases, leaving 15 bases between them. The CDR3 is 13 amino acids. The CDR3 is CASSRQGGREQYF. The CDR3 DNA reads TGTGCCAGCAGCCGGCAGGGGGGCAGGGAGCAGTACTTC.

Remarks on this clone: The sample holds other DNA sequences that translate to the same CDR3. The chain employs TRBV6-4 and TRBJ1-2; TRBD1 agrees at 10 bases. The CDR3 totals 13 residues. Germline CDR1 reads MRHNA; CDR2 reads SNTAGT. V shed 6 bases and J 4 bases; nucleotides not matched to a gene: 2. The CDR3 here is CASRGQGGYGYTF. CDR3 in DNA: TGTGCCAGCAGAGGACAGGGGGGCTATGGCTACACCTTC.

The V call is TRBV7-9, the J call TRBJ1-5, with TRBD1 matching over 9 bases. V trimming: 0 bases; J trimming: 0 bases; junction bases outside the gene matches: 6. The CDR3 sequence is 18 residues long. The germline V gene encodes CDR1 SEHNR and CDR2 FQNEAQ (reference sequence). The CDR3 here is CASSLAKQGANSNQPQHF. The CDR3 region has the DNA TGTGCCAGCAGCTTAGCGAAACAGGGGGCGAATAGCAATCAGCCCCAGCATTTT.

The genes are TRBV30 and TRBJ1-5, with D unresolved. The CDR3 sequence is 13 residues long. Per germline, CDR1 GTSNPN and CDR2 SVGIG (reference sequence). V lost 0 bases, J lost 4 bases, and 7 bases lay in between. CDR3 protein: CAWSVMGNQPQHF. The DNA of the CDR3 is TGTGCCTGGAGTGTAATGGGGAATCAGCCCCAGCATTTT.

The rearrangement uses TRBV24-1 and TRBJ1-1, with D unresolved. Germline V lookup: CDR1 KGHDR, CDR2 SFDVKD. V was shortened by 3 bases and J by 1 base, with 8 bases between the two germline ends. The CDR3 runs to 14 residues. CDR3 in amino acids: CATSDPPENTEAFF. CDR3 nucleotide sequence: TGTGCCACCAGTGATCCTCCAGAGAACACTGAAGCTTTCTTT.

CDR3 loop: CAIEAGGYNEQFF. In DNA form, the CDR3 reads TGTGCCATAGAAGCGGGAGGGTACAATGAGCAGTTCTTC. V gene TRBV2 combines with J gene TRBJ2-1; 10 positions match TRBD2. The germline CDR1 and CDR2 sequences are SNHLY and FYNNEI. Losses at the gene ends were 10 bases for V and 4 bases for J; bases not matched to a gene: 4. CDR3 length: 13 amino acids.

This rearrangement joins TRBV2 to TRBJ1-1, with a possible D match to TRBD1 (5 bases). Germline V lookup: CDR1 SNHLY, CDR2 FYNNEI. The CDR3 runs to 15 residues. Trimming took 3 bases from V and 3 from J, leaving 14 bases between them. DNA of the CDR3: TGTGCCAGCAGTGACAGGGAACTTTTTCACACTGAAGCTTTCTTT. Its protein is CASSDRELFHTEAFF.

This rearrangement joins TRBV24-1 to TRBJ2-7; D possibly corresponds to TRBD2 (5 bases). The length of the CDR3 is 11 residues. The V end lost 0 bases, the J end lost 13 bases, and 9 bases lay between the germline ends. CDR1 KGHDR and CDR2 SFDVKD come from the germline V gene. The CDR3 DNA reads TGTGCCACCAGTGATTTGGGACTCCGTTACTTC. It codes for CATSDLGLRYF.

The gene calls are TRBV19 and TRBJ2-5; 12 bases map to TRBD1. Germline V gene data show CDR1 as LNHDA and CDR2 as SQIVND (reference sequence). The CDR3 runs 16 residues. V was clipped by 5 bases and J by 5 bases; unmatched bases: 9. DNA for the CDR3: TGTGCCAGTAGTTCCCCGGGACAGGGGGCTGGGGAGACCCAGTACTTC. Amino acids: CASSSPGQGAGETQYF.

This chain links TRBV7-9 with TRBJ1-1, with 7 bases lining up with TRBD1. The V segment lost 8 bases and the J segment 5 bases; nucleotides outside the gene matches: 11. CDR1 SEHNR and CDR2 FQNEAQ come from the germline V gene (reference sequence). CDR3 length equals 14 residues. The CDR3 DNA reads as TGTGCCAGCCATTGGGGGACAGAGTGGACTGAAGCTTTCTTT. It specifies CASHWGTEWTEAFF.

The chain recombines TRBV9 with TRBJ2-5, with D hard to call. The length of the CDR3 is 15 residues. V lost 0 bases to trimming and J lost 1 base, with 10 bases between them. The V gene's germline CDR1 is SGDLS and CDR2 YYNGEE. Written as DNA, the CDR3 is TGTGCCAGCAGCGTAGCCCCGGGCAGCCAAGAGACCCAGTACTTC. It translates to CASSVAPGSQETQYF.

The rearrangement joins TRBV6-2 or TRBV6-3 to TRBJ2-7; a weak D match, TRBD2 (5 bases). Trimming left V 4 bases short and J 0 bases short, with 7 bases between. The CDR3 spans 13 residues. Germline values: CDR1 MNHEY, CDR2 SVGEGT. CDR3 bases: TGTGCCAGCAGTTGGGAGAGCTCCTACGAGCAGTACTTC. It translates to CASSWESSYEQYF.

This chain connects TRBV24-1 to TRBJ1-2; perhaps TRBD1 as D (5 bases). From germline, CDR1 is KGHDR and CDR2 SFDVKD. The CDR3 loop spans 15 amino acids. V lost 6 bases, J lost 2 bases, and 15 bases lay in between. The CDR3 loop is CATSRGTDPNYGYTF. As DNA, the CDR3 is TGTGCCACCAGTCGGGGCACAGACCCCAACTATGGCTACACCTTC.

The chain employs TRBV28 and TRBJ1-2; tentative D call: TRBD1 (6 bases). Germline V gene sequence: CDR1 MDHEN, CDR2 SYDVKM. Trimming removed 6 bases at V and 4 bases at J, with 27 bases between. This CDR3 has 18 residues. CDR3 protein: CASSPLGGGRNWGYGYTF. CDR3 sequence (DNA): TGTGCCAGCAGCCCACTGGGAGGGGGGCGGAATTGGGGCTATGGCTACACCTTC.

The V gene is TRBV5-6, the J gene TRBJ1-5; no clear D. Trimming cost V 2 bases and J 0 bases, with 6 bases left between them. The CDR3 has 14 amino acids. Germline CDR1 is SGHDT and CDR2 is YYEEEE. The DNA of the CDR3 is TGTGCCAGCAGCTTCCGACATAGCAATCAGCCCCAGCATTTT. Encoded protein: CASSFRHSNQPQHF.

V is TRBV5-1 and J is TRBJ2-3; D remains ambiguous. V was pared by 0 bases and J by 5 bases, with 7 bases between. The germline V gene encodes CDR1 SGHRS and CDR2 YFSETQ. This CDR3 is 13 amino acids long. The CDR3 bases are TGCGCCAGCAGCTTGGATCATCAAGATACGCAGTATTTT. It specifies CASSLDHQDTQYF. Supplemented by reference TRBV5-1 and TRBJ2-3, the full variable domain reads KAGVTQTPRYLIKTRGQQVTLSCSPISGHRSVSWYQQTPGQGLQFLFEYFSETQRNKGNFPGRFSGRQFSNSRSEMNVSTLELGDSALYLCASSLDHQDTQYFGPGTRLTVL.

V usage is TRBV18 and J usage is TRBJ2-7; 9 bases align to TRBD1. The CDR3 has 14 amino acids. The V and J ends lost 5 bases and 3 bases, in that order; junction bases with no gene match: 5. The germline CDR1 and CDR2 sequences are KGHSH and LQKENI. The CDR3: CASSTGQGGYEQYF. CDR3 nucleotide sequence: TGTGCCAGCTCAACGGGACAGGGAGGCTACGAGCAGTACTTC. Full variable domain (remainder filled in from reference TRBV18 and TRBJ2-7): NAGVMQNPRHLVRRRGQEARLRCSPMKGHSHVYWYRQLPEEGLKFMVYLQKENIIDESGMPKERFSAEFPKEGPSILRIQQVVRGDSAAYFCASSTGQGGYEQYFGPGTRLTVT.